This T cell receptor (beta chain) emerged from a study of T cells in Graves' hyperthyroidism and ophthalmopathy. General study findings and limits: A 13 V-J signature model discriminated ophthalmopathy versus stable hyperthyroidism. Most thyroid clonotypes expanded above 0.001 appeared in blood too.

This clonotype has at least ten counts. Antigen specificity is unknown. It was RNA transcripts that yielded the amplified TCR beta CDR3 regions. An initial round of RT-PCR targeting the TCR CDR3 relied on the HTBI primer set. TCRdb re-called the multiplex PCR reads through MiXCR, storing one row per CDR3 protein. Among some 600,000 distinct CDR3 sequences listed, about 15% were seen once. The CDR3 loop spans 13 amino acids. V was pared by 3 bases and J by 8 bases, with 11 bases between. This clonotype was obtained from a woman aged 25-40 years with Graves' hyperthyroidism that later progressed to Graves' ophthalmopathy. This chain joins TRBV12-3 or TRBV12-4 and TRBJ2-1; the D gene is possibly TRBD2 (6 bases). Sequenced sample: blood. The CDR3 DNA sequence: TGTGCCAGCAGTTTTCAGAGGGAGGATGAGCAGTTCTTC. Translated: CASSFQREDEQFF.